A selection of T cell receptor beta chains follows, all from one sample in a study of early T cells in non-severe SARS-CoV-2 infection. TCRdb re-called the 5' RACE reads through MiXCR, storing one row per CDR3 protein. The sample lists tens of thousands of distinct CDR3 sequences, under 9.5% occurring once. Material for sequencing was whole blood. These receptor sequences come from an adult who was a healthcare worker with PCR-confirmed SARS-CoV-2 infection or an uninfected control (not recorded which). Both conserved end residues are part of each CDR3. D genes are given only for firm matches. Only part of the rows carry a size: once, few, many, or a class if the clone is expanded.

d_call	clone_size	v_call	j_call	cdr3_nt	cdr3_aa
-	few	TRBV20-1	TRBJ1-2	TGCAGTGCTCCGGATGGTGGCTACACCTTC	CSAPDGGYTF
-	-	TRBV6-2/TRBV6-3	TRBJ1-2	TGTGCCAGCAGTTACGGCGTAGTTGATGGCTACACCTTC	CASSYGVVDGYTF
TRBD1	-	TRBV29-1	TRBJ2-5	TGCAGCACTTGGACAGGGGGCCAAGAGACCCAGTACTTC	CSTWTGGQETQYF
-	many	TRBV6-5	TRBJ1-2	TGTGCCAGCAGTTACAGCCTGATAGGGCAGGATCCCTATGGCTACACCTTC	CASSYSLIGQDPYGYTF
TRBD1	medium-sized	TRBV5-1	TRBJ1-5	TGCGCCAGCAGTTGGACAGGGGACAGCCATCAGCCCCAGCATTTT	CASSWTGDSHQPQHF
-	-	TRBV12-3/TRBV12-4	TRBJ1-5	TGTGCCAGCAGCTCAACAGGGAGTGATCAGCCCCAGCATTTT	CASSSTGSDQPQHF
-	many	TRBV18	TRBJ1-1	TGTGCCAGCTCACCAGGGATGAACACTGAAGCTTTCTTT	CASSPGMNTEAFF
-	-	TRBV2	TRBJ2-6	TGTGCCAGCATTGAGACGCTCTCTGGGGCCAACGTCCTGACTTTC	CASIETLSGANVLTF
TRBD1	-	TRBV7-2	TRBJ1-1	TGTGCCAGCAGCCAACAACCACAGGGGTCGACTGAAGCTTTCTTT	CASSQQPQGSTEAFF
-	few	TRBV30	TRBJ1-3	TGTGCCGAGGAACCACAGTCTGGAAACACCATATATTTT	CAEEPQSGNTIYF
TRBD1	few	TRBV12-3/TRBV12-4	TRBJ2-1	TGTGCCAGCACCGCTGGACAGGGGAGGGGTGGCGAGCAGTTCTTC	CASTAGQGRGGEQFF
TRBD1	-	TRBV11-3	TRBJ2-1	TGTGCCAGCAGCTCCGGACAGGGCACCTACAATGAGCAGTTCTTC	CASSSGQGTYNEQFF
TRBD2	many	TRBV29-1	TRBJ2-5	TGCAGCGTTACTGGACTAGCGGGGGGTGAAGGGACCCAGTACTTC	CSVTGLAGGEGTQYF
-	-	TRBV28	TRBJ2-3	TGTGCCAACACCCCATGGGGCGGAGCTGGGGATACGCAGTATTTT	CANTPWGGAGDTQYF
TRBD1	many	TRBV28	TRBJ1-2	TGTGCCAGCAGTTCCCCCGGGACAGGGGGGAGCTACACCTTC	CASSSPGTGGSYTF
-	many	TRBV5-1	TRBJ2-3	TGCGCCAGCAGCTTGTTCCTTGGCATCACAGATACGCAGTATTTT	CASSLFLGITDTQYF
TRBD2	-	TRBV7-9	TRBJ2-1	TGTGCCAGCACCGAAGTCCAGCGGGGGGGTGAAAATGAGCAGTTCTTC	CASTEVQRGGENEQFF
-	-	TRBV10-2	TRBJ2-5	TGCGCCAGCAGAGGGTGGCAAGAGACCCAGTACTTC	CASRGWQETQYF
-	many	TRBV18	TRBJ2-3	TGTGCCAGCTCTCACACCTCGGGACGAGGCGCAGATACGCAGTATTTT	CASSHTSGRGADTQYF
TRBD1	many	TRBV10-3	TRBJ1-4	TGTGCCATCAGTGGACAGGGGGAGGCGGAAAAACTGTTTTTT	CAISGQGEAEKLFF
-	-	TRBV30	TRBJ2-7	TGTGCTACGAGGAAAACGGAGGGGACCTATCCCTACGAGCAGTACTTC	CATRKTEGTYPYEQYF
TRBD1	few	TRBV4-3	TRBJ2-7	TGCGCCAGCAGCCAAGGACAGGGGACGGAACAGTACTTC	CASSQGQGTEQYF